A single sample is the source of the 25 T cell receptor beta chains below, sequenced in a study of CD8 T cells in ankylosing spondylitis (TCRdb year 2017). No antigen has been identified for these receptors. Study-wide findings and limitations: A TCR beta motif of about 8 highly homologous amino acid variants appeared characteristic of blood from ankylosing spondylitis patients.

Libraries were built with 5' RACE. Sequencing was carried out with an Illumina HiSeq 2500. Using fastp trimming at Q25 and MiXCR clonotype assembly, TCRdb reanalyzed the public sequencing data and kept in-frame beta chains. Entries that share a CDR3 protein sequence are merged under the most common genes and DNA. The sample table contains 200,000 to 250,000 distinct CDR3 sequences; only one count was recorded for 5.5% to 7.5% of them. The ten biggest clones cover about 14% of the sample. The sequenced sample consisted of blood, either unsorted or a sorted T cell fraction (not recorded which). These receptors were collected from a male donor with ankylosing spondylitis.

This clonotype has ten or more counts. V and J are TRBV4-3 and TRBJ2-7; 7 bases agree with TRBD2. The CDR3 is 15 amino acids. After removal of 1 base from V and 6 bases from J, the junction contained 9 bases not matched to a gene. Germline assignment: CDR1 LGHNA and CDR2 YSLEER. CDR3 amino acids: CASSQASGVPGEQYF. DNA of the CDR3: TGCGCCAGCAGCCAAGCGAGCGGGGTGCCGGGCGAGCAGTACTTC.

The chain employs TRBV7-8 and TRBJ2-7, with TRBD2 matching over 16 bases. Germline V gene data show CDR1 as SGHVS and CDR2 as FQNEAQ. V shed 3 bases, J shed 3 bases, and the junction held 2 bases outside the gene matches. This CDR3 spans 16 amino acids. CDR3 region: CASSFGTSGRVYEQYF. The DNA of the CDR3 is TGTGCCAGCAGCTTTGGGACTAGCGGGAGGGTCTACGAGCAGTACTTC.

The J gene is TRBJ2-5, the V gene TRBV6-2 or TRBV6-3; 13 nucleotides line up with TRBD2. The CDR3 consists of 16 residues. Germline loops: CDR1 MNHEY, CDR2 SVGEGT. Losses at the gene ends were 6 bases for V and 4 bases for J; bases not matched to a gene: 8. CDR3 coding DNA: TGTGCCAGCAGACCCCCGGGACTAGCGGGACGAGAGACCCAGTACTTC. Its protein is CASRPPGLAGRETQYF.

This clonotype has just a few counts. A clone one base away is much larger, so this may be a read error. The chain recombines TRBV12-3 or TRBV12-4 with TRBJ2-7; TRBD1 aligns across 8 bases. Germline trimming cut 2 bases from V and 5 bases from J; bases unmatched to any gene: 5. The CDR3 contains 14 residues. CDR3 bases: TGTGCCAGCAGTTTATCAGGGGGCCCCAACGAGCAGTACTTC. It specifies CASSLSGGPNEQYF.

Concerning this clonotype: An end of the junction differs from the germline gene, which may be a read error. This sequence joins TRBV20-1 and TRBJ1-6; TRBD1 agrees at 9 bases. The CDR3 has 17 amino acids. The germline V gene encodes CDR1 DFQATT and CDR2 SNEGSKA (reference sequence). For the CDR3, the DNA is TGCTGTGCTATCCGGGGGGACAGGGATTTTTCTAATTCACCCCTCCACTTT. This encodes CCAIRGDRDFSNSPLHF.

This clonotype was detected ten times or more. The rearrangement joins TRBV6-2 or TRBV6-3 to TRBJ2-1, with D unclear. CDR1 is MNHEY, CDR2 SVGEGT, per germline. The CDR3 totals 15 residues. The V end was cut by 2 bases, the J end by 3 bases, with 11 bases between. This CDR3 reads CASSYRRSLYNEQFF. DNA of the CDR3: TGTGCCAGCAGTTACCGGCGGAGCCTCTACAATGAGCAGTTCTTC.

This clonotype has a count of ten or more. V gene TRBV12-3 or TRBV12-4 combines with J gene TRBJ1-5; 8 nucleotides agree with TRBD1. V shed 4 bases and J 1 base; nucleotides not matched to a gene: 9. The CDR3 length is 17 residues. This CDR3 reads CASSSHSGQASNQPQHF. CDR3 nucleotides: TGTGCCAGCAGTTCTCACTCGGGACAGGCCAGCAATCAGCCCCAGCATTTT.

The rearrangement joins TRBV7-8 to TRBJ2-7; D unresolved. The CDR3 has 14 residues. Germline-derived CDR1 and CDR2 are SGHVS and FQNEAQ. Between the trimmed V and J ends, which lost 2 bases and 5 bases, there was a span of 13 bases. The CDR3, as DNA: TGTGCCAGCAGCTTAAGTCCGGTCGCCAACGAGCAGTACTTC. The encoded protein is CASSLSPVANEQYF.

This clonotype was recorded a few times. The CDR3 here is CASSRLGRPREETQYF. As DNA, the CDR3 is TGTGCCAGCAGCCGTTTGGGGCGACCCAGGGAGGAGACCCAGTACTTC. The chain uses TRBV7-2 and TRBJ2-5, with D possibly being TRBD1 or TRBD2 (5 bases each). V dropped 5 bases and J dropped 5 bases, with 21 bases sitting between them. CDR1 SGHTA and CDR2 FQGNSA come from the germline V gene. This CDR3 region has 16 residues.

This clonotype was counted many times. The chain links TRBV5-1 to TRBJ2-3, with a possible D match to TRBD2 (6 bases). The CDR3 totals 16 residues. Germline V gene data show CDR1 as SGHRS and CDR2 as YFSETQ. The V gene lost 1 base and the J gene lost 1 base, with 13 bases spanning the gap. The CDR3 DNA reads TGCGCCAGCAGCTTGCGAGGGAGGACGGGCACAGATACGCAGTATTTT. It encodes CASSLRGRTGTDTQYF.

This clonotype was picked up many times. This chain joins TRBV7-8 and TRBJ2-3; 10 positions agree with TRBD1. Per the germline V gene, CDR1 is SGHVS and CDR2 is FQNEAQ. V was clipped by 5 bases and J by 2 bases; unmatched bases: 7. The CDR3 runs to 16 residues. CDR3 DNA: TGTGCCAGCAGCCAGCGACAGGGGGCTAACACAGATACGCAGTATTTT. It is translated as CASSQRQGANTDTQYF.

Ten or more counts support this clonotype. The gene calls are TRBV5-1 and TRBJ2-3; 7 bases fit TRBD1. The V and J ends lost 3 bases and 6 bases, in that order; junction bases with no gene match: 10. Per germline, CDR1 SGHRS and CDR2 YFSETQ. The CDR3 has 15 residues. In nucleotides, the CDR3 is TGCGCCAGCAGCTCCTCCGGGACAGTGACGGATACGCAGTATTTT. It is translated as CASSSSGTVTDTQYF.

The chain joins TRBV7-6 to TRBJ2-1; no firm D call. Per the germline V gene, CDR1 is SGHVS and CDR2 is FNYEAQ. The CDR3 spans 12 residues. Deletions cut 2 bases from V and 6 bases from J, with 5 bases between. In DNA form, the CDR3 reads TGTGCCAGCAGCTTATTCCTCAATGAGCAGTTCTTC. Amino acids: CASSLFLNEQFF.

This clonotype was observed a few times. This CDR3 reads CASSSTGGELFF. The CDR3 nucleotides read TGTGCCAGCAGTTCGACTGGGGGGGAGCTGTTTTTT. This chain uses TRBV27 with TRBJ2-2; D unclear. Germline lookup yields CDR1 MNHEY and CDR2 SMNVEV (reference sequence). V was trimmed by 4 bases and J by 8 bases, leaving 8 bases between them. This CDR3 has 12 residues.

At least ten counts were recorded for this clonotype. The V and J genes are TRBV27 and TRBJ1-2; TRBD1 is a possible D gene (5 bases). V was clipped by 0 bases and J by 8 bases, with 16 bases between them. The CDR3 is made up of 15 amino acids. CDR1 is MNHEY and CDR2 is SMNVEV in the germline V gene (reference sequence). CDR3 bases: TGTGCCAGCAGTTTATCGGGCATGTGGGGGGGAGGCTACACCTTC. This encodes CASSLSGMWGGGYTF.

This clonotype appeared many times. The chain carries TRBV6-2 or TRBV6-3 and TRBJ1-6, with 8 bases fitting TRBD1. The J segment lost 1 base and the V segment lost 4 bases, leaving 15 bases of the junction unmatched. The CDR3 runs 20 residues. The germline gives CDR1 MNHEY, CDR2 SVGEGT. The CDR3: CASSSPGQDGTESYNSPLHF. The CDR3 DNA reads as TGTGCCAGCAGTTCGCCGGGACAGGACGGGACAGAGTCCTATAATTCACCCCTCCACTTT.

This clonotype was found a few times. The chain couples TRBV6-5 to TRBJ1-2; D unresolved. V lost 6 bases, J lost 5 bases, and 7 bases lay in between. The CDR3 spans 11 residues. Germline lookup yields CDR1 MNHEY and CDR2 SVGAGI. The CDR3, as DNA: TGTGCCAGCAGCAACGGGTATGGCTACACCTTC. This encodes CASSNGYGYTF.

This clonotype was counted many times. V is TRBV20-1 and J is TRBJ2-1, with D uncertain. Germline V gene lookup returns CDR1 DFQATT and CDR2 SNEGSKA (reference sequence). Deletions cut 0 bases from V and 4 bases from J, with 16 bases between. The CDR3 is 16 amino acids. CDR3 bases: TGCAGTGCTAGAGATTTTTTAACCCCGGAGTACAATGAGCAGTTCTTC. This gives the protein CSARDFLTPEYNEQFF.

This clonotype was picked up many times. The V gene is TRBV14, the J gene TRBJ2-7, with 9 bases identical to TRBD1. Looked up from germline, CDR1 is SGHDN and CDR2 is FVKESK. V shed 5 bases, J shed 1 base, and the junction held 6 bases outside the gene matches. The CDR3 is made up of 15 amino acids. CDR3 sequence reads: CASSWSGTGSYEQYF. The CDR3 coding sequence is TGTGCCAGCAGCTGGTCCGGGACAGGGTCCTACGAGCAGTACTTC.

The chain uses TRBV29-1 and TRBJ1-3; D is possibly TRBD1 (5 bases). Germline V gene data show CDR1 as SQVTM and CDR2 as ANQGSEA. Trimming stripped 6 bases from V and 2 bases from J, with 17 bases between. The CDR3 length is 15 residues. In nucleotides, the CDR3 is TGCAGCGTCCGTGTCAGGGTGGGAGCTGGAAACACCATATATTTT. Its translation is CSVRVRVGAGNTIYF.

The chain is built from TRBV7-9 and TRBJ1-1, with a weak D call TRBD1 (6 bases). CDR1 is SEHNR and CDR2 is FQNEAQ in the germline V gene (reference sequence). The CDR3 runs to 16 residues. V gave up 1 base and J gave up 5 bases, with 17 bases separating them. The CDR3 DNA sequence: TGTGCCAGCAGCTTAGACCCCAGGGGTTCGTCGACTGAAGCTTTCTTT. It translates to CASSLDPRGSSTEAFF.

There are many counts of this clonotype. J is TRBJ1-2 and V is TRBV29-1; D unclear. This CDR3 has 12 residues. Trimming cost V 0 bases and J 8 bases, with 10 bases left between them. Per germline, CDR1 SQVTM and CDR2 ANQGSEA. The CDR3 here is CSVEDSYWGYTF. The CDR3 region has the DNA TGCAGCGTTGAAGACAGCTATTGGGGCTACACCTTC. Full variable domain (rest looked up from reference TRBV29-1 and TRBJ1-2): SAVISQKPSRDICQRGTSLTIQCQVDSQVTMMFWYRQQPGQSLTLIATANQGSEATYESGFVIDKFPISRPNLTFSTLTVSNMSPEDSSIYLCSVEDSYWGYTFGSGTRLTVV.

This clonotype was found many times. The CDR3 DNA reads TGTGCCAGCAGCTCGCGCGGTGATGGACAGGGGGGGAATGAGCAGTTCTTC. Residues: CASSSRGDGQGGNEQFF. The chain recombines TRBV7-9 with TRBJ2-1; TRBD1 matches at 10 bases. The J segment lost 7 bases and the V segment lost 4 bases, leaving 13 bases of the junction unmatched. The CDR3 runs to 17 residues. Looked up from germline, CDR1 is SEHNR and CDR2 is FQNEAQ (reference sequence).

The sample holds many counts of this clonotype. The rearrangement joins TRBV12-3 or TRBV12-4 to TRBJ2-7; D is perhaps TRBD1 or TRBD2 (5 bases each). The CDR3 has 13 residues. Trimming stripped 6 bases from V and 6 bases from J, with 15 bases between. The CDR3 bases are TGTGCCAGCAGCACCGGGACCAGGTTCGAGCAGTACTTC. It codes for CASSTGTRFEQYF.

V is TRBV20-1 and J is TRBJ2-2; 11 bases are shared with TRBD2. The CDR3 extends over 17 amino acids. Germline assignment: CDR1 DFQATT and CDR2 SNEGSKA (reference sequence). Trimming at V came to 1 base and at J to 6 bases, leaving 10 bases not matched to a gene. CDR3: CSARGLSGRAWAGELFF. As DNA, the CDR3 is TGCAGTGCTAGAGGCCTTAGCGGGAGGGCCTGGGCCGGGGAGCTGTTTTTT.